A selection of T cell receptor beta chains follows, all from one sample in a study of regulatory T cells in long-lasting Graves disease. Each CDR3 protein is one row after TCRdb ran MiXCR on the multiplex PCR reads. The sample lists hundreds of thousands of distinct CDR3 sequences, around 23% seen once, with roughly an eighth in the top ten. Sample: peripheral blood mononuclear cells (PBMCs), taken when the disease was refractory, from a patient treated with antithyroid drugs. These receptors were collected from a female donor with Graves disease. CDR3s include the opening cysteine and the closing phenylalanine or tryptophan. The D gene is left open where the match is weak. Expanded clones are given a class, and other clones once, few, many or no size at all.

TRBJ2-7 | few | TRBV7-9 | TRBD2 | CASSLIRLAGGPYEQYF | TGTGCCAGCAGCTTAATCCGTCTAGCGGGAGGTCCCTACGAGCAGTACTTC
TRBJ2-7 | few | TRBV7-8 | TRBD2 | CASSLRPQAGGFIEQYF | TGTGCCAGCAGCTTAAGGCCCCAAGCGGGAGGTTTCATCGAGCAGTACTTC
TRBJ2-7 | many | TRBV20-1 | NA | CSARAGREQYF | TGCAGTGCTAGAGCGGGGAGGGAGCAGTACTTC
TRBJ2-2 | NA | TRBV3-1 | NA | CASSQVGPTGELFF | TGTGCCAGCAGCCAAGTGGGTCCCACCGGGGAGCTGTTTTTT
TRBJ2-5 | many | TRBV25-1 | NA | CASSESFALTETQYF | TGTGCCAGCAGTGAATCCTTTGCACTGACGGAGACCCAGTACTTC
TRBJ1-1 | NA | TRBV6-1 | NA | CASSHGWGQDPNTEAFF | TGTGCCAGCAGTCACGGGTGGGGTCAGGACCCGAACACTGAAGCTTTCTTT
TRBJ1-5 | many | TRBV2 | NA | CASSDGRSNQPQHF | TGTGCCAGCAGTGATGGTAGGAGCAATCAGCCCCAGCATTTT
TRBJ1-2 | many | TRBV27 | NA | CASTSGADGYTF | TGTGCCAGCACCTCAGGGGCGGATGGCTACACCTTC
TRBJ2-3 | NA | TRBV2 | NA | CASRWGRTDTQYF | TGTGCCAGCAGGTGGGGCCGTACAGATACGCAGTATTTT
TRBJ1-2 | many | TRBV12-3/TRBV12-4 | NA | CASSLTPKHNYGYTF | TGTGCCAGCAGTTTGACACCAAAGCACAACTATGGCTACACCTTC
TRBJ2-2 | many | TRBV7-3 | NA | CASSAGTNTGELFF | TGTGCCAGCAGCGCCGGGACGAACACCGGGGAGCTGTTTTTT
TRBJ2-2 | NA | TRBV19 | NA | CASSFTGSNTGELFF | TGTGCCAGTAGTTTTACAGGGTCGAACACCGGGGAGCTGTTTTTT
TRBJ2-7 | few | TRBV5-1 | NA | CASSKGGDFYEQYF | TGCGCCAGCAGCAAGGGGGGGGATTTCTACGAGCAGTACTTC
TRBJ2-7 | NA | TRBV3-1 | TRBD1 | CASSQDRTGTHEQYF | TGTGCCAGCAGCCAAGACAGGACAGGGACGCACGAGCAGTACTTC
TRBJ2-3 | NA | TRBV27 | NA | CASSLVARADTQYF | TGTGCCAGCAGTTTAGTGGCCCGAGCGGATACGCAGTATTTT
TRBJ2-1 | once | TRBV29-1 | NA | CSVLLASRRTYNEQFF | TGCAGCGTTCTTCTAGCGTCAAGGAGGACCTACAATGAGCAGTTCTTC
TRBJ2-6 | few | TRBV27 | NA | CASSPRGGANVLTF | TGTGCCAGCAGTCCCCGGGGTGGGGCCAACGTCCTGACTTTC
TRBJ2-6 | NA | TRBV7-2 | NA | CASSLVVSGANVLTF | TGTGCCAGCAGCTTAGTAGTCTCTGGGGCCAACGTCCTGACTTTC
TRBJ2-5 | many | TRBV5-4 | NA | CASSSAVGLQETQYF | TGTGCCAGCAGCTCGGCCGTTGGACTGCAAGAGACCCAGTACTTC
TRBJ2-7 | many | TRBV7-9 | NA | CASSLAGAERNEQYF | TGTGCCAGCAGCTTAGCGGGAGCTGAAAGGAACGAGCAGTACTTC
TRBJ1-2 | many | TRBV27 | NA | CASSFGRQSYGYTF | TGTGCCAGCAGTTTTGGCAGGCAAAGCTATGGCTACACCTTC
TRBJ1-1 | many | TRBV6-5 | TRBD1 | CASSNWDRKNTEAFF | TGTGCCAGCAGTAACTGGGACAGAAAGAACACTGAAGCTTTCTTT
TRBJ2-5 | NA | TRBV12-3/TRBV12-4 | NA | CASSPIWEGRKETQYF | TGTGCCAGCAGTCCTATCTGGGAAGGGAGAAAAGAGACCCAGTACTTC
TRBJ1-5 | many | TRBV5-1 | TRBD1 | CASSLGGLSNQPQHF | TGTGCCAGCAGCTTAGGGGGCCTTAGCAATCAGCCCCAGCATTTT
TRBJ1-2 | many | TRBV28 | NA | CASSPAIQYGYTF | TGTGCCAGCAGTCCGGCGATTCAGTATGGCTACACCTTC
TRBJ2-2 | many | TRBV6-1 | TRBD1 | CASSEGTGLPNTGELFF | TGTGCCAGCAGTGAAGGGACAGGGCTCCCGAACACCGGGGAGCTGTTTTTT
TRBJ2-7 | many | TRBV29-1 | NA | CSVESGLGEQYF | TGCAGCGTTGAATCAGGATTAGGGGAGCAGTACTTC
TRBJ1-1 | many | TRBV7-8 | TRBD1 | CASSPRQGVGEAFF | TGTGCCAGCAGCCCACGACAGGGTGTTGGTGAAGCTTTCTTT
TRBJ2-6 | NA | TRBV6-2/TRBV6-3 | TRBD1 | CASSYSSGTGGRGANVLTF | TGTGCCAGCAGTTACTCATCTGGGACAGGGGGCAGGGGGGCCAACGTCCTGACTTTC
TRBJ2-7 | many | TRBV5-1 | NA | CASSQDAPEGQSF | TGCGCCAGCAGCCAGGACGCACCGGAGGGCCAGTCTTTC
TRBJ2-7 | many | TRBV12-3/TRBV12-4 | NA | CASSLEDRSYEQYF | TGTGCCAGCAGTTTAGAAGACAGGTCCTACGAGCAGTACTTC
TRBJ1-1 | few | TRBV29-1 | NA | CSGWTATNTEAFF | TGCAGCGGATGGACAGCAACCAACACTGAAGCTTTCTTT
TRBJ2-3 | few | TRBV27 | NA | CASSAGPGDTQYF | TGTGCCAGCAGTGCGGGACCCGGGGATACGCAGTATTTT
TRBJ1-2 | many | TRBV28 | TRBD1 | CASSVSGQGAKGYTF | TGTGCCAGCAGTGTATCGGGACAGGGGGCAAAGGGCTACACCTTC
TRBJ2-1 | NA | TRBV24-1 | NA | CATSDPTYEQFF | TGTGCCACCAGTGATCCTACATATGAGCAGTTCTTC
TRBJ2-1 | NA | TRBV7-9 | NA | CASSTSGWDEQFF | TGTGCCAGCAGCACCTCAGGGTGGGATGAGCAGTTCTTC
TRBJ1-2 | many | TRBV12-3/TRBV12-4 | NA | CASSLESLNSYGYTF | TGTGCCAGCAGTTTAGAGTCCCTTAACAGCTATGGCTACACCTTC
TRBJ1-3 | NA | TRBV12-3/TRBV12-4 | NA | CASSLGQKNTIYF | TGTGCCAGCAGTTTAGGACAGAAAAACACCATATATTTT
TRBJ1-4 | many | TRBV6-1 | NA | CATRGVTKEKLFF | TGTGCCACTCGCGGGGTTACGAAGGAAAAACTGTTTTTT
TRBJ2-5 | many | TRBV20-1 | TRBD2 | CSARVSAGGPSRETQYF | TGCAGTGCTAGAGTTTCGGCGGGAGGGCCCTCGAGGGAGACCCAGTACTTC
TRBJ1-5 | many | TRBV28 | NA | CASRAGNQPQHF | TGTGCCAGCAGGGCCGGGAATCAGCCCCAGCATTTT
TRBJ2-5 | many | TRBV20-1 | NA | CSARGSGRGGETQYF | TGCAGTGCTAGAGGATCGGGCAGGGGAGGCGAGACCCAGTACTTC
TRBJ1-1 | NA | TRBV4-1 | NA | CASSHTGMNTEAFF | TGCGCCAGCAGCCATACGGGAATGAACACTGAAGCTTTCTTT
TRBJ2-7 | many | TRBV2 | TRBD1 | CASSAGQGNLEQYF | TGTGCCAGCAGCGCGGGACAGGGAAACCTCGAGCAGTACTTC
TRBJ1-5 | NA | TRBV27 | TRBD1 | CASSFSGQGSEPQHF | TGTGCCAGCAGTTTTTCCGGACAGGGGTCGGAGCCCCAGCATTTT
TRBJ1-5 | NA | TRBV6-1 | NA | CASSQKKPEPNQPQHF | TGTGCCAGCAGCCAAAAAAAGCCGGAACCCAATCAGCCCCAGCATTTT
TRBJ1-2 | NA | TRBV9 | TRBD1 | CASSARTGGIYGYTF | TGTGCCAGCAGCGCGCGGACAGGGGGCATCTATGGCTACACCTTC
TRBJ2-2 | NA | TRBV20-1 | NA | CSARASAESGELFF | TGCAGTGCTAGGGCTAGCGCAGAATCCGGGGAGCTGTTTTTT
TRBJ2-7 | NA | TRBV20-1 | NA | CSARTKRSYEQYF | TGCAGTGCAAGGACCAAACGCTCCTACGAGCAGTACTTC
TRBJ2-7 | many | TRBV9 | NA | CASSSSDTLLEQYF | TGTGCCAGCAGCTCATCGGACACCCTCCTCGAGCAGTACTTC
TRBJ1-2 | few | TRBV5-1 | NA | CASSLNRVSDGYTF | TGCGCCAGCAGCTTAAACAGGGTATCGGATGGCTACACCTTC
TRBJ2-1 | few | TRBV5-6 | NA | CASSLTIRNEQFF | TGTGCCAGCAGCTTGACTATACGCAATGAGCAGTTCTTC
TRBJ1-3 | few | TRBV16 | NA | CASSQVTQHSGNTIYF | TGTGCCAGCAGCCAAGTGACACAACACTCTGGAAACACCATATATTTT
TRBJ1-2 | NA | TRBV20-1 | NA | CSVTARDYGYTF | TGCAGTGTTACTGCTAGGGACTATGGCTACACCTTC
TRBJ2-7 | many | TRBV10-3 | NA | CAIRPLGRVKEQYF | TGTGCCATCAGGCCGCTGGGCAGGGTCAAGGAGCAGTACTTC